The present TCR beta chain was sequenced within a study of radiation and T cells in renal cell carcinoma. Study information: Nephrectomy followed 15 Gy stereotactic body radiation by 4 weeks.

Regarding time point: blood 2 weeks post-SBRT. The treatment was: 15 Gy SBRT to primary tumor, nephrectomy 4 weeks later. A note on this clone: Its cognate antigen is unknown.

Points from the study as a whole: Pretreatment tumor biopsies were lacking, so baseline clonotypes are unknown. Top tumor clonotypes rose in blood 2 weeks post-radiation, then contracted.

Method: immunoSEQ multiplex PCR; TCRdb's copy keeps in-frame clones and lacks some. In the table there are over 60,000 clones, just over 75% of which are singletons. This clonotype was sampled from a man aged 55-75 years with renal cell carcinoma. The source was blood, collected from a patient whose treatment included radiotherapy and nephrectomy.

The chain's CDR3 is CASSPDLFSGELFF. CDR3 sequence (DNA): TGTGCCAGCAGTCCCGACTTATTTTCCGGGGAGCTGTTTTTT. V is TRBV6-6 and J is TRBJ2-2; D is unresolved. V was pared by 5 bases and J by 6 bases, with 13 bases between. Per the germline V gene, CDR1 is MNHNY and CDR2 is SVGAGI (reference sequence). The CDR3 consists of 14 residues.